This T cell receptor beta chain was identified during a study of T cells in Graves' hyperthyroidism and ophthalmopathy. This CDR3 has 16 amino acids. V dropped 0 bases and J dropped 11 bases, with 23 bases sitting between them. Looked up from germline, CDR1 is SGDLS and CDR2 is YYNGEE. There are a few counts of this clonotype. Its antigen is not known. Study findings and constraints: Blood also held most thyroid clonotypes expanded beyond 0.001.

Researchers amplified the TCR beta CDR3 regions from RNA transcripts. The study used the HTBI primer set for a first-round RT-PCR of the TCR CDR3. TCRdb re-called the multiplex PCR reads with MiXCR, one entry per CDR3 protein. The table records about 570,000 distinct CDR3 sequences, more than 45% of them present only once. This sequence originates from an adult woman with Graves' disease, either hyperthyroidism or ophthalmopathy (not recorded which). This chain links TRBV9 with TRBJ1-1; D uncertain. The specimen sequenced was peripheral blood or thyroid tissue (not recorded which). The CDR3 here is CASSVGLGRTESIAFF. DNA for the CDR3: TGTGCCAGCAGCGTAGGACTTGGGAGGACGGAATCGATCGCTTTCTTT.